This T cell receptor beta chain was retrieved from a study of blood T cell repertoires in COVID-19. The CDR3 sequence is 15 residues long. Germline values: CDR1 SGHAT, CDR2 FQDESV (reference sequence). The J segment lost 7 bases and the V segment lost 3 bases, leaving 3 bases of the junction unmatched. Only in-frame clones appear in the TCRdb table, and some are missing; sequencing was by immunoSEQ multiplex PCR. The sample records about 300,000 clones, around 87% being singletons. The clonotype comes from a man between 65 and 80 years old with acute or convalescent COVID-19. The chain recombines TRBV11-1 with TRBJ2-1; 13 bases line up with TRBD2. What was sequenced was peripheral blood. Here the CDR3 DNA reads TGTGCCAGCAGCTTTACTAGCGGGGGGGGAAATGAGCAGTTCTTC. Translating it yields CASSFTSGGGNEQFF.